This is a list of T cell receptor beta chains from one sample in a study of control samples from healthy donors and cancer patients. The data were produced by immunoSEQ multiplex PCR, yet TCRdb's version contains in-frame clones alone and is incomplete. This sample has around 110,000 clones, with 70% to 90% found just once. Sequencing input: blood. The receptors shown here come from a woman in her seventies in good health. Each CDR3 is given with its conserved first and last residue. The D gene is left open where the match is weak. Size is stated for part of the rows, as once, few or many counts, or as a class when the clone is expanded.

V: TRBV4-3; size: .; D: .; J: TRBJ1-6; CDR3: CASSLRQTNSPLHF; DNA: TGCGCCAGCAGCCTTAGACAGACTAATTCACCCCTCCACTTT
V: TRBV19; size: .; D: .; J: TRBJ2-7; CDR3: CASSMIWGFSYEQYF; DNA: TGTGCCAGTAGTATGATTTGGGGGTTCTCCTACGAGCAGTACTTC
V: TRBV6-5; size: .; D: .; J: TRBJ2-2; CDR3: CASSTFGPAGELFF; DNA: TGTGCCAGCAGTACTTTCGGGCCAGCCGGGGAGCTGTTTTTT
V: TRBV7-9; size: .; D: .; J: TRBJ2-7; CDR3: CASSDGTYYEQYF; DNA: TGTGCCAGCAGCGACGGGACTTATTACGAGCAGTACTTC
V: TRBV5-1; size: .; D: .; J: TRBJ2-3; CDR3: CASSLAPGSTTDTQYF; DNA: TGCGCCAGCAGCTTGGCCCCCGGGAGCACCACAGATACGCAGTATTTT
V: TRBV9; size: few; D: .; J: TRBJ1-3; CDR3: CASSVVDRGNTIYF; DNA: TGTGCCAGCAGCGTAGTCGACAGAGGAAACACCATATATTTT
V: TRBV29-1; size: once; D: .; J: TRBJ1-5; CDR3: CSVGGGINQPQHF; DNA: TGCAGCGTTGGGGGCGGGATCAATCAGCCCCAGCATTTT
V: TRBV25-1; size: few; D: .; J: TRBJ1-3; CDR3: CASSEWGGGSSGNTIYF; DNA: TGTGCCAGCAGTGAATGGGGGGGAGGCTCCTCTGGAAACACCATATATTTT
V: TRBV10-1; size: .; D: TRBD2; J: TRBJ2-7; CDR3: CASTPGGYEQYF; DNA: TGCGCCAGCACCCCGGGGGGGTACGAGCAGTACTTC
V: TRBV6-1; size: .; D: .; J: TRBJ1-6; CDR3: CASSEEGGRISPLHF; DNA: TGTGCCAGCAGTGAAGAAGGGGGGCGAATCTCACCCCTCCACTTT
V: TRBV24-1; size: .; D: .; J: TRBJ2-2; CDR3: CATSSENTGELFF; DNA: TGTGCCACCAGTTCAGAGAACACCGGGGAGCTGTTTTTT
V: TRBV18; size: .; D: .; J: TRBJ2-7; CDR3: CASSPSQGSYEQYF; DNA: TGTGCCAGCTCACCCTCACAGGGATCCTACGAGCAGTACTTC
V: TRBV19; size: once; D: TRBD2; J: TRBJ2-5; CDR3: CASSIGSGGPQETQYF; DNA: TGTGCCAGTAGTATAGGTAGCGGGGGACCCCAAGAGACCCAGTACTTC
V: TRBV5-1; size: once; D: TRBD2; J: TRBJ2-4; CDR3: CASSLGGGAVDIQYF; DNA: TGCGCCAGCAGCTTGGGCGGGGGGGCCGTGGACATTCAGTACTTC
V: TRBV7-2; size: .; D: TRBD2; J: TRBJ2-2; CDR3: CASPRSGGNTGELFF; DNA: TGTGCCAGCCCCCGGTCGGGGGGTAACACCGGGGAGCTGTTTTTT
V: TRBV6-5; size: .; D: .; J: TRBJ1-2; CDR3: CASSYSTLTTYGYTF; DNA: TGTGCCAGCAGTTACTCGACCTTGACAACCTATGGCTACACCTTC
V: TRBV4-1; size: .; D: .; J: TRBJ2-7; CDR3: CASSQERQGTYEQYF; DNA: TGCGCCAGCAGCCAAGAGCGCCAGGGGACCTACGAGCAGTACTTC
V: TRBV2; size: once; D: .; J: TRBJ1-3; CDR3: CASGPGGNTIYF; DNA: TGTGCCAGCGGACCGGGAGGAAACACCATATATTTT
V: TRBV6-5; size: .; D: .; J: TRBJ2-3; CDR3: CASSWQGYDTQYF; DNA: TGTGCCAGCAGTTGGCAGGGGTATGATACGCAGTATTTT